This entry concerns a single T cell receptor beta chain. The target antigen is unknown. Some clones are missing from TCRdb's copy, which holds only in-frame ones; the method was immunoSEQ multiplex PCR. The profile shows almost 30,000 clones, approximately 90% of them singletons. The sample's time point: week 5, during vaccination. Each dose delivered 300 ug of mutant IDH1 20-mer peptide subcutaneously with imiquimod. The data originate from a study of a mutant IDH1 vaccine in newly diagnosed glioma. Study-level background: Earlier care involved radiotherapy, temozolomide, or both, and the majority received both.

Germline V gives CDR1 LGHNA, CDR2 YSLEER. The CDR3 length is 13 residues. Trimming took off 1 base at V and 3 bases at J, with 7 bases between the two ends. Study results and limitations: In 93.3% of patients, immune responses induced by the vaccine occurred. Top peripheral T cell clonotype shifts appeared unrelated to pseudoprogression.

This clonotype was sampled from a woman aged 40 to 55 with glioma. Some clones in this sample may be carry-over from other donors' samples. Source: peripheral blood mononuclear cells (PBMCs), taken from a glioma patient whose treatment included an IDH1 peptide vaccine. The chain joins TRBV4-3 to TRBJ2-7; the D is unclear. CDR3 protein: CASSQGTNYEQYF. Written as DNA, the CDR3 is TGCGCCAGCAGCCAAGGAACCAACTACGAGCAGTACTTC.